The clone carrying this TCR beta chain was seen a few times. Its antigen is not identified. These data are taken from a study of blood T cells in healthy people across ages. Study-wide results and caveats: Not knowing donor CMV status may have confounded expanded clonotype changes.

Then a second PCR, running roughly 7 to 11 cycles, was carried out with a sample-barcoded 5' primer and a J-beta primer mix. TCRdb analysed the 5' RACE reads with MiXCR anew, one entry per CDR3 protein. In the table there are a few hundred thousand distinct CDR3 sequences, roughly half of which are singletons. Sample donors were healthy Caucasian individuals that came from Russia, aged about 6 to 95. Trimming shortened V by 2 bases and J by 1 base, and 12 bases separated the two germline ends. Looked up from germline, CDR1 is SGHVS and CDR2 is FQNEAQ. CDR3 length equals 15 residues. This rearrangement joins TRBV7-8 to TRBJ2-7; D not certain. The TCR originated in a man aged 60 to 75 in good health. The sample comprised blood. The CDR3 region is CASSLSTELSYEQYF. CDR3 coding DNA: TGTGCCAGCAGCTTATCTACGGAACTTTCCTACGAGCAGTACTTC.